The clone carrying this T cell receptor beta chain was seen a single time. Antigen unknown. The sample is drawn from a study of T cell responses to AZD1222 COVID-19 vaccine. Study observations and caveats: Donor demographics were predominantly white British with a female majority; clonal diversity may be underestimated. Spike was spanned by vaccine-associated CD4 TCRs, with dominance at 160-218 and 743-854. Repertoires were obtained only post-peak T cell response. Two AZD1222 doses significantly raised spike-specific TCR breadth and depth over controls.

The trim removed 6 bases at V and 4 bases at J, leaving 11 bases unmatched. The CDR3 loop spans 15 amino acids. Germline-derived CDR1 and CDR2 are LNHDA and SQIVND (reference sequence). Generated by immunoSEQ multiplex PCR, the TCRdb table keeps only in-frame clones and is missing some. The data show about 92,000 clones, with about 91% seen just once and under 13% held by the top ten. The chain links TRBV19 to TRBJ1-1; 7 bases align to TRBD1. Sequences were derived from peripheral blood, sampled on day 0 of MenACWY control vaccination. The TCR originated in an adult in good health. The CDR3 loop is CASSPTRGQTTEAFF. The CDR3 DNA reads TGTGCCAGTAGCCCCACAAGGGGGCAGACCACTGAAGCTTTCTTT.